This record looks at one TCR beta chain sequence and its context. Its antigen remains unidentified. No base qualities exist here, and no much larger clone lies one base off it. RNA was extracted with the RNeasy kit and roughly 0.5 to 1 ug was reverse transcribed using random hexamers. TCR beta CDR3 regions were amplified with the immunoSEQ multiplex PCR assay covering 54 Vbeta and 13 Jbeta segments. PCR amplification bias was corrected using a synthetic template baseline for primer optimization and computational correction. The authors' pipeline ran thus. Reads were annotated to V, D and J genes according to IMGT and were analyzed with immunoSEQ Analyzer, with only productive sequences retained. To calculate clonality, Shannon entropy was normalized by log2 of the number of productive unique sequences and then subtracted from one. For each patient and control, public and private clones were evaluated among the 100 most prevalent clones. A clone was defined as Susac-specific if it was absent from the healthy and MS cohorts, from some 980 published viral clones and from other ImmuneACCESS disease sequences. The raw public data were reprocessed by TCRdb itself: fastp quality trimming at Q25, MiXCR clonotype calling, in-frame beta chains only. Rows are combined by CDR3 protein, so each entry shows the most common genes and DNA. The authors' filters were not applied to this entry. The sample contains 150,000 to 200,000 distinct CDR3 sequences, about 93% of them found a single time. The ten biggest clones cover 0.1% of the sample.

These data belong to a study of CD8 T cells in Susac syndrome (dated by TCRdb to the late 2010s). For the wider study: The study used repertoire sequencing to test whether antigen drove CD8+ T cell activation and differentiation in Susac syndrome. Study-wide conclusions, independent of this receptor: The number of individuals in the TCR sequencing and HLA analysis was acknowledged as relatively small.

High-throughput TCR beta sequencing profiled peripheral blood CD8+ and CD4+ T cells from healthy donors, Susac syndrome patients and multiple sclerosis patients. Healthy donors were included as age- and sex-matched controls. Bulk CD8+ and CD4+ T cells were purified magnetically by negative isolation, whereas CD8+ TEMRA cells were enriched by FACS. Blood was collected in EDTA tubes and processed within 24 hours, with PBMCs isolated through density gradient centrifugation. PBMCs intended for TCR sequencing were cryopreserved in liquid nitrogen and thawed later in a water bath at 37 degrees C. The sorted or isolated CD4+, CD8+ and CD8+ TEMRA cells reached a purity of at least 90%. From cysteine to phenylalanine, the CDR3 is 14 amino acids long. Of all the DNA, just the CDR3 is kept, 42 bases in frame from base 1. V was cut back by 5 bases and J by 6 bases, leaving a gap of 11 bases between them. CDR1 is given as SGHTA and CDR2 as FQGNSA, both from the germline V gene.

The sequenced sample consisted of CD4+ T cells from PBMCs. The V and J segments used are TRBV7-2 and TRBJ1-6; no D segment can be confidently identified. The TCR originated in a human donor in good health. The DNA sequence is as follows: TGTGCCAGCAGCCGAAAGGGTAGTAATTCACCCCTCCACTTT. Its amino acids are CASSRKGSNSPLHF.